The 2 T cell receptor beta chains below all came from one sample that was sequenced in a study of OX40 agonist ivuxolimab in advanced cancers. Profiled with immunoSEQ multiplex PCR; TCRdb holds only in-frame clones, not every one. The sample consists of more than 45,000 clones, 84% of them appearing once. The starting material was CD4+ or CD8+ T cells sorted from blood, obtained in a trial of the OX40 agonist ivuxolimab. The receptors derive from an adult with an advanced solid tumor such as melanoma, head and neck, liver or kidney cancer.

This clone was seen only once. The chain couples TRBV29-1 to TRBJ1-1; D might be TRBD1 (6 bases). Germline V gene lookup returns CDR1 SQVTM and CDR2 ANQGSEA. The CDR3 covers 13 residues. Deletions cut 6 bases from V and 1 base from J, with 12 bases between. For the CDR3, the DNA is TGCAGCGTCTCGACAGGCACGAACACTGAAGCTTTCTTT. This sequence encodes CSVSTGTNTEAFF.

In its sample, this clone was seen once. This sequence joins TRBV7-2 and TRBJ1-1, with D unclear. Trimming removed 0 bases from V and 4 bases from J, with 12 bases in between. Germline V lookup: CDR1 SGHTA, CDR2 FQGNSA. This CDR3 spans 15 amino acids. The DNA of the CDR3 is TGTGCCAGCAGCTTAGCGGGATCTTCGAGCACTGAAGCTTTCTTT. It encodes CASSLAGSSSTEAFF. Filled out from reference TRBV7-2 and TRBJ1-1, the complete variable domain reads GAGVSQSPSNKVTEKGKDVELRCDPISGHTALYWYRQSLGQGLEFLIYFQGNSAPDKSGLPSDRFSAERTGGSVSTLTIQRTQQEDSAVYLCASSLAGSSSTEAFFGQGTRLTVV.